This T cell receptor beta chain appears in the sequencing data of a study of blood T cell repertoires in COVID-19. Study as a whole: Samples came from the United States, Italy and Spain, spanning acute and convalescent COVID-19. PBMCs, B-cell-depleted T cells, or T cells provided the cDNA or gDNA that made up the material.

Per the original methods: Nucleated cell counts were estimated from reference gene primer amplification. TCRdb's copy holds only in-frame clones and misses some; the assay was immunoSEQ multiplex PCR. The V and J calls and clone size come from that table; D and trimming were worked out from the DNA. Here the sample spans about 200,000 clones, 70% to 90% being singletons. Trimming shortened V by 5 bases and J by 1 base, and 11 bases separated the two germline ends. CDR3 size: 14 residues. Per the germline V gene, CDR1 is SNHLY and CDR2 is FYNNEI. The V and J genes are TRBV2 and TRBJ1-1; a possible D gene is TRBD1 (5 bases). The TCR was taken from a man in his 60s with acute or convalescent COVID-19. The sample taken for sequencing was peripheral blood. Here the CDR3 DNA reads TGTGCCAGCAGTTGGGGGGTCCAGAACACTGAAGCTTTCTTT. Translating gives CASSWGVQNTEAFF.